One TCR beta chain is described in this entry. This clone has just a few counts. Base qualities were left out, and no much larger clone turns up one base away. The CDR3 starts with the cysteine, ends with the phenylalanine, and has 15 residues. Of all the DNA, just the CDR3 is kept, 45 bases in frame from base 1. Taken from the germline V gene, the CDR1 and CDR2 loops are SGHTS and YDEGEE. These data originate in a study of CD8 T cells in acute hepatitis C reinfection (dated by TCRdb to about 2021). With regard to the full study: The study profiled the TCRbeta repertoire of CD8+ T cells specific for the HCV NS3-1073 epitope during acute infection and after viral clearance. Follow-up samples were collected at least 347 days after estimated infection from 8 spontaneous resolvers who had cleared HCV. Four spontaneous resolvers contributed paired acute and follow-up samples. What the research found in general, with its limitations: About 13 public clonotypes were found regardless of outcome; one public clonotype used V04-02/J02-02. It was rare for CDR3 sequences to be shared with other epitopes, and exact matching may have been limited by differing sequencing approaches. Chronically infected subjects had no follow-up repertoires because NS3-1073 specific cells were too rare to sort. TRBV04 and TRBV06 gene families were preferentially used in all groups, and this usage was not explained by overrepresentation in the naive pool. NS3-1073 specific repertoires were highly diverse, with no significant diversity differences between acute resolver, follow-up resolver and acute chronic samples. Because bulk sequencing covered only the TCRbeta chain, the alphabeta pairing of the public clonotypes could not be determined.

In light of the paper, this sample's time point label describes: at least 347 days after estimated infection, following spontaneous clearance. The HCV-specific TCR repertoires were analyzed directly ex vivo, and the sequenced cells were not first expanded in vitro. Enrolled in the Montreal Hepatitis C Cohort (HEPCO) in Canada, the donors were people who inject drugs, and these donors were followed every 3 months. Acute primary HCV infection was defined as a positive HCV RNA or antibody test that came after a negative test within the prior 24 weeks. HCV-specific cells were stained with a PE-labeled tetramer loaded with the NS3 peptide spanning residues 1073-1081. Cells were surface stained with CD3, CD8 and CD45RO antibodies, and an aqua fixable dye was used to exclude dead cells. Among the cohort members were 8 spontaneous resolvers, with spontaneous resolution defined as HCV RNA clearance within 24 weeks. Negative selection by means of the MACS CD8+ T cell Isolation Kit yielded CD8+ T cells from peripheral blood mononuclear cells recovered from cryopreservation by thawing. Sorting of the cells was done on a BD FACSAria II cell sorter.

Genomic DNA was extracted from FACS-sorted cells, and TCRbeta chains were sequenced through the commercial immunoSEQ service. Per the authors' processing: ImmunoSEQ Analyzer software v3.0 and R v3.5.1 were the tools used to analyze the repertoire data. Only productive rearrangements were analyzed, because any sequences with stop codons or out-of-frame rearrangements were filtered out. Simpson diversity, Shannon entropy, CDR3 length and nucleotide addition metrics were obtained from the sequencing provider. Based on frequency, clonotypes were placed into dominant, sub-dominant, low or lowest abundance groups, and clonotypes under 0.1% were left out of most analyses. Any CDR3 amino acid clonotype present in at least two subjects at a cumulative frequency of at least 0.5% was labeled public. As stored in TCRdb, this immuneACCESS dataset retains in-frame rearrangements with V and J assigned. A fraction of the clones does not appear; measured against another copy, unresolved V genes explain less than half of the discrepancy, and the remainder lacks a known reason. Clonal size and the V and J genes are those of that table, whereas D and trimming came from the DNA. Recorded for this sample are around 1,200 clones; about three fifths of them occurred a single time. Around a tenth of the sample is in the top ten clones.

The rearrangement combines TRBV5-8 with TRBJ2-5; a weak D assignment points to TRBD1 (6 bases agree). The J call may be in error: the DNA end matches TRBJ2-7 better. This TCR was sampled from a man in his forties who spontaneously cleared hepatitis C infection. The sample in question was HCV NS3-1073 tetramer-sorted CD8+ T cells from PBMCs, obtained at follow-up. The cell subset or site tag for this specimen amounts to: FACS-sorted NS3-1073 tetramer+ CD8+ T cells. The sequence in DNA is TGTGCCAGCAGCTGGGATGTCGCAGGGGCCTACGAGCAGTACTTC. This yields the protein CASSWDVAGAYEQYF.